The present TCR beta chain was sequenced within a study of T cell responses to AZD1222 COVID-19 vaccine. Study findings and constraints: Variant regions that are unmutated are reportedly the target of nearly half of spike-specific TCRs. Most donors were white British and more were female, and clonal diversity was possibly underestimated. Repertoire sampling occurred only after the peak T cell response.

Pooled samples include second doses given at about 4 or 12 weeks. The CDR3 is 15 amino acids. The germline CDR1 and CDR2 sequences are KGHSH and LQKENI. V was clipped by 1 base and J by 6 bases, with 12 bases between them. Points on this clone: The target antigen is unknown.

Profiling relied on immunoSEQ multiplex PCR, and the TCRdb table lists in-frame clones only, not all of them. Here the sample spans around 20,000 clones, more than 80% being singletons. This receptor was obtained from an adult who received the AZD1222 COVID-19 vaccine. Sequencing used peripheral blood, obtained 28 days after the second AZD1222 dose. The V call is TRBV18, the J call TRBJ1-4, with unresolved D. The CDR3 here is CASSPLAAGYEKLFF. The CDR3 DNA reads TGTGCCAGCTCACCACTCGCAGCCGGGTATGAAAAACTGTTTTTT.